The 32 T cell receptor beta chains below were found in one sample sequenced in a study of human T cells and chemical hapten exposure. Using its own MiXCR run on the RACE reads, TCRdb lists one record per CDR3 protein. The profile covers roughly 200,000 distinct CDR3 sequences, with more than 20% appearing a single time and 2% to 2.5% taken by the ten largest. Time point defined: patch test 3, about 24 weeks after DPC sensitization. Treatment reported: therapeutic diphenylcyclopropenone sensitization with weekly scalp DPC. Sample: whole blood, taken in connection with sensitization to the hapten diphenylcyclopropenone (DPC). The source is a woman aged 40-49 years with alopecia areata. Some clones in this sample may be carry-over from other donors' samples.

The V call is TRBV5-1, the J call TRBJ2-7; the D is unclear. The CDR3 totals 12 residues. Germline CDR1 is SGHRS and CDR2 is YFSETQ. V was pared by 4 bases and J by 2 bases, with 7 bases between. The DNA of the CDR3 is TGCGCCAGCAGCCGTGAAGCCTACGAGCAGTACTTC. Residues: CASSREAYEQYF.

The genes are TRBV29-1 and TRBJ2-1; no clear D gene. Germline values: CDR1 SQVTM, CDR2 ANQGSEA. This CDR3 contains 9 residues. Deletions cut 8 bases from V and 5 bases from J, with 4 bases between. For the CDR3, the DNA is TGCAGCACCGACAATGAGCAGTTCTTC. Translated: CSTDNEQFF.

The chain has TRBV7-9 and TRBJ1-6, with 7 bases that match TRBD1. Germline V lookup: CDR1 SEHNR, CDR2 FQNEAQ (reference sequence). This CDR3 spans 15 amino acids. With 5 bases clipped from V and 7 bases from J, the junction kept 8 bases outside the gene matches. The CDR3 DNA is TGTGCCAGCAGCCAAGGTGGAGGGGGCAATTCACCCCTCCACTTT. As protein: CASSQGGGGNSPLHF.

The chain has TRBV7-9 and TRBJ2-5, with D maybe TRBD2 (5 bases). The CDR3 runs 14 residues. Germline assignment: CDR1 SEHNR and CDR2 FQNEAQ (reference sequence). V was clipped by 5 bases and J by 1 base, with 11 bases between them. The CDR3 protein is CASSPGFSQETQYF. The CDR3 DNA sequence: TGTGCCAGCAGCCCGGGGTTCTCCCAAGAGACCCAGTACTTC.

The rearrangement uses TRBV29-1 and TRBJ1-2, with TRBD1 identical over 7 bases. CDR1 SQVTM and CDR2 ANQGSEA come from the germline V gene. Trimming cost V 7 bases and J 4 bases; bases outside gene matches: 12. The CDR3 runs to 14 residues. CDR3 residues: CSGLLTDRSYGYTF. The CDR3 coding sequence is TGCAGCGGCCTTCTTACGGACAGGAGCTATGGCTACACCTTC.

The rearrangement links TRBV3-1 to TRBJ2-7, with TRBD2 as a possible D gene (6 bases). Germline CDR1 and CDR2: LGHDT and YNNKEL (reference sequence). The CDR3 consists of 17 residues. Trimming shortened V by 4 bases and J by 3 bases, and 22 bases separated the two germline ends. The CDR3 is CASSPWGVAGTNYEQYF. CDR3 bases: TGTGCCAGCAGCCCGTGGGGGGTAGCCGGGACGAACTACGAGCAGTACTTC.

This chain uses TRBV7-9 with TRBJ1-2; TRBD1 matches at 7 bases. With V trimmed by 1 base and J by 4 bases, 9 bases remained unmatched. This CDR3 has 16 residues. In germline, CDR1 is SEHNR, CDR2 FQNEAQ (reference sequence). The CDR3 here is CASSLGGDSYGYGYTF. CDR3 in DNA: TGTGCCAGCAGCTTAGGGGGGGACAGCTACGGCTATGGCTACACCTTC.

This sequence joins TRBV28 and TRBJ2-7; D is perhaps TRBD1 (7 bases). The CDR3 runs to 12 residues. V was cut by 6 bases and J by 5 bases, with 11 bases left in between. From germline, CDR1 is MDHEN and CDR2 SYDVKM. CDR3 bases: TGTGCCAGCAGCCCAGGGGGGAACGAGCAGTACTTC. This codes for CASSPGGNEQYF. The full variable domain, in which reference TRBV28 and TRBJ2-7 provide the parts outside the CDR3, is DVKVTQSSRYLVKRTGEKVFLECVQDMDHENMFWYRQDPGLGLRLIYFSYDVKMKEKGDIPEGYSVSREKKERFSLILESASTNQTSMYLCASSPGGNEQYFGPGTRLTVT.

This clonotype showed up just a few times. The rearrangement links TRBV7-2 to TRBJ2-3; 8 bases are a match to TRBD2. Germline V CDR1 and CDR2: SGHTA, FQGNSA. CDR3 size: 14 residues. V shed 3 bases and J 4 bases; nucleotides not matched to a gene: 3. CDR3 bases: TGTGCCAGCAGCTTCAGCGGGAGCCCAGATACGCAGTATTTT. Translating it yields CASSFSGSPDTQYF.

This chain connects TRBV12-3 or TRBV12-4 to TRBJ2-7, with a weak D call TRBD2 (5 bases). The ends were cut back, 5 bases at V and 0 bases at J, with 11 bases in the middle. The CDR3 extends over 14 amino acids. The CDR3 DNA sequence: TGTGCCAGCAGTGTGGACTTCGCCTCCTACGAGCAGTACTTC. Encoded protein: CASSVDFASYEQYF.

The chain recombines TRBV10-3 with TRBJ2-4; TRBD2 matches 10 bases. V was pared by 4 bases and J by 2 bases, with 5 bases of the junction left unmatched. CDR3 size: 16 residues. The germline V gene has CDR1 ENHRY and CDR2 SYGVKD. DNA of the CDR3: TGTGCCATCAGTGGCGCTAGCGGGAGTTCCAAAAACATTCAGTACTTC. Its translation is CAISGASGSSKNIQYF.

The chain couples TRBV4-3 to TRBJ2-3, with 8 bases that match TRBD2. CDR3 length: 15 residues. J lost 6 bases, V lost 1 base, and 6 bases had no gene match. CDR1 and CDR2 (germline): LGHNA, YSLEER. The CDR3 sequence: CASSQGNGGGDTQYF. Here the CDR3 DNA reads TGCGCCAGCAGCCAAGGAAACGGGGGGGGGGATACGCAGTATTTT.

This chain connects TRBV28 to TRBJ2-1; no clear D. The V gene lost 4 bases and the J gene lost 8 bases, with 6 bases spanning the gap. The CDR3 runs to 11 residues. Germline lookup yields CDR1 MDHEN and CDR2 SYDVKM. CDR3 amino acids: CASSSQYEQFF. DNA of the CDR3: TGTGCCAGCAGTTCCCAATATGAGCAGTTCTTC.

The genes are TRBV24-1 and TRBJ2-7; D possibly corresponds to TRBD2 (5 bases). This CDR3 comprises 18 residues. The V end was cut by 1 base, the J end by 3 bases, with 21 bases between. The germline V gene encodes CDR1 KGHDR and CDR2 SFDVKD. Here the CDR3 reads CATSDFPGIRCVVYEQYF. In DNA, the CDR3 is TGTGCCACCAGTGATTTTCCGGGAATCCGATGTGTTGTCTACGAGCAGTACTTC.

The count of this clonotype is one. This chain links TRBV7-2 with TRBJ2-1, with 9 positions matching TRBD2. This CDR3 region has 15 residues. The ends lost 2 bases at V and 6 bases at J; junction bases unmatched: 5. In germline, CDR1 is SGHTA, CDR2 FQGNSA. The CDR3 loop is CASSLLGTSSNEQFF. CDR3 sequence (DNA): TGTGCCAGCAGCTTATTAGGGACTAGCAGCAATGAGCAGTTCTTC. The entire variable domain, with the rest obtained from reference TRBV7-2 and TRBJ2-1, is as follows: GAGVSQSPSNKVTEKGKDVELRCDPISGHTALYWYRQSLGQGLEFLIYFQGNSAPDKSGLPSDRFSAERTGGSVSTLTIQRTQQEDSAVYLCASSLLGTSSNEQFFGPGTRLTVL.

The V call is TRBV29-1, the J call TRBJ2-2; the D gene could be TRBD1 or TRBD2 (5 bases each). The V end was cut by 7 bases, the J end by 5 bases, with 14 bases between. Germline CDR1 reads SQVTM; CDR2 reads ANQGSEA. This CDR3 region has 13 residues. The DNA of the CDR3 is TGCAGCGGATCAGGGACGACAACCGGGGAGCTGTTTTTT. Amino acids: CSGSGTTTGELFF.

The chain links TRBV6-5 to TRBJ1-2; D unclear. CDR3 length: 15 residues. Germline V gives CDR1 MNHEY, CDR2 SVGAGI. V dropped 0 bases and J dropped 6 bases, with 14 bases sitting between them. As DNA, the CDR3 is TGTGCCAGCAGTTACTCGGGGAAGGAGTGGCATGGCTACACCTTC. Protein: CASSYSGKEWHGYTF.

This clonotype was observed a few times. The chain recombines TRBV7-9 with TRBJ1-1; no reliable D call. This CDR3 has 12 residues. Trimming removed 4 bases at V and 1 base at J, with 4 bases between. CDR1 is SEHNR and CDR2 is FQNEAQ in the germline V gene (reference sequence). The CDR3 here is CASSYKNTEAFF. For the CDR3, the DNA is TGTGCCAGCAGCTACAAGAACACTGAAGCTTTCTTT.

This clonotype was detected only a few times. This sequence joins TRBV7-9 and TRBJ1-1; the D is unclear. Trimming cost V 5 bases and J 3 bases, with 4 bases left between them. The length of the CDR3 is 11 residues. Germline CDR1 reads SEHNR; CDR2 reads FQNEAQ (reference sequence). The CDR3 DNA reads TGTGCCAGCAGCCCCGACACTGAAGCTTTCTTT. Its translation: CASSPDTEAFF.

This clonotype has more than one count but fewer than ten. The chain employs TRBV30 and TRBJ2-1; 12 nucleotides match TRBD2. The trim removed 5 bases at V and 5 bases at J, leaving 4 bases unmatched. The germline gives CDR1 GTSNPN, CDR2 SVGIG (reference sequence). This CDR3 comprises 14 residues. The CDR3 is CAWRLAGDHNEQFF. For the CDR3, the DNA is TGTGCCTGGCGACTAGCGGGAGACCACAATGAGCAGTTCTTC.

The chain has TRBV28 and TRBJ1-1, with D hard to call. V dropped 6 bases and J dropped 3 bases, with 11 bases sitting between them. CDR1 and CDR2 (germline): MDHEN, SYDVKM. The CDR3 spans 13 residues. The CDR3 DNA reads as TGTGCCAGCAGCGATCCTTGGTACACTGAAGCTTTCTTT. Translating it yields CASSDPWYTEAFF.

This clonotype showed up just a few times. The rearrangement links TRBV7-9 to TRBJ1-1, with a possible D match to TRBD1 (5 bases). The V end was cut by 3 bases, the J end by 4 bases, with 18 bases between. The CDR3 is 16 residues long. CDR1 is SEHNR, CDR2 FQNEAQ, per germline (reference sequence). The CDR3 loop reads CASSFPGTKLSTEAFF. The CDR3 DNA reads TGTGCCAGCAGCTTCCCCGGGACGAAGTTGAGCACTGAAGCTTTCTTT.

For this clonotype: No conserved phenylalanine or tryptophan ends this CDR3, so it is likely a read error. Because the CDR3's place on the DNA is in doubt, the DNA is left out and the CDR3 is given as listed by TCRdb. The V and J genes are TRBV29-1 and TRBJ2-1; no DNA check was done on the table's D call, TRBD2. CDR1 and CDR2 from the germline V gene are SQVTM and ANQGSEA. The CDR3 is made up of 12 amino acids, end residues included. The CDR3 spells CSVRAKGDEQLL.

This clonotype was detected a few times. This rearrangement joins TRBV4-3 to TRBJ2-3; D not certain. This CDR3 comprises 15 residues. The germline CDR1 and CDR2 sequences are LGHNA and YSLEER. V was trimmed by 0 bases and J by 0 bases, leaving 7 bases between them. CDR3 residues: CASSQDHTSTDTQYF. CDR3 coding DNA: TGCGCCAGCAGCCAAGATCATACTAGCACAGATACGCAGTATTTT.

V and J are TRBV20-1 and TRBJ2-1; possibly TRBD1 for D (5 bases). V was cut by 2 bases and J by 6 bases, with 5 bases left in between. The germline CDR1 and CDR2 sequences are DFQATT and SNEGSKA (reference sequence). This CDR3 has 11 residues. The CDR3 sequence: CSARRGNEQFF. CDR3 DNA sequence: TGCAGTGCTAGAAGGGGCAATGAGCAGTTCTTC.

This clonotype was counted a few times. The chain carries TRBV24-1 and TRBJ1-5, with D unclear. Germline CDR1 is KGHDR and CDR2 is SFDVKD. The CDR3 is made up of 13 amino acids. V was cut by 4 bases and J by 3 bases, with 6 bases left in between. The CDR3 spells CATSEQPNQPQHF. In DNA, the CDR3 is TGTGCCACCAGTGAACAGCCCAATCAGCCCCAGCATTTT.

This clonotype was seen only a few times. This chain uses TRBV19 with TRBJ1-2, with D possibly being TRBD1 (6 bases). Deletions cut 6 bases from V and 4 bases from J, with 15 bases between. In germline, CDR1 is LNHDA, CDR2 SQIVND (reference sequence). CDR3 length equals 14 residues. The DNA of the CDR3 is TGTGCCAGTAGACGACAGGCGCTGACCTATGGCTACACCTTC. Its protein product is CASRRQALTYGYTF.

This clonotype was found many times. The chain links TRBV5-4 to TRBJ2-7, with D possibly matching TRBD2 (5 bases). This CDR3 contains 13 residues. V was pared by 0 bases and J by 7 bases, with 11 bases between. Germline CDR1 SGHNT, CDR2 YYREEE (reference sequence). The CDR3 loop is CASSLAGAVEQYF. CDR3 DNA: TGTGCCAGCAGCTTGGCTGGAGCGGTGGAGCAGTACTTC.

The chain employs TRBV20-1 and TRBJ1-4; a weak D match, TRBD1 (5 bases). This CDR3 is 14 amino acids long. V was cut by 6 bases and J by 8 bases, with 19 bases left in between. Germline V gene data show CDR1 as DFQATT and CDR2 as SNEGSKA (reference sequence). CDR3 protein: CSARPRDWEEKLFF. The CDR3 DNA follows: TGCAGTGCGAGACCCAGGGATTGGGAAGAAAAACTGTTTTTT.

The chain uses TRBV29-1 and TRBJ2-7, with 12 bases fitting TRBD1. The CDR3 totals 15 residues. CDR1 is SQVTM, CDR2 ANQGSEA, per germline. The J segment lost 7 bases and the V segment lost 4 bases, leaving 11 bases of the junction unmatched. As DNA, the CDR3 is TGCAGCGTTGTACTACCGGGACAGGGGGCAGGAGAGCAGTACTTC. Residues: CSVVLPGQGAGEQYF.

This clonotype showed up just a few times. DNA of the CDR3: TGTGCCAGCAGTCCATTTCAGGCGACTGAAGCTTTCTTT. Amino acid sequence: CASSPFQATEAFF. The chain links TRBV6-5 to TRBJ1-1; no firm D call. Germline assignment: CDR1 MNHEY and CDR2 SVGAGI. The CDR3 runs 13 residues. V was clipped by 5 bases and J by 5 bases, with 12 bases between them.

The rearrangement links TRBV20-1 to TRBJ1-5, with 7 nucleotides matching TRBD1. V shed 3 bases and J 4 bases; nucleotides not matched to a gene: 15. The CDR3 extends over 17 amino acids. Germline V gene sequence: CDR1 DFQATT, CDR2 SNEGSKA (reference sequence). The CDR3 nucleotides read TGCAGTGCTAGGTCGGCGACAGGGCAGGTTGGGAATCAGCCCCAGCATTTT. Its protein product is CSARSATGQVGNQPQHF.